The text below deals with one T cell receptor (beta chain). Its antigen remains unknown. The data belong to a study of CD8+CD57+ T cells in acquired aplastic anemia. Study at large: Average DNA yield from sorted CD4+ and CD8+ cells was 3.2 ug. Healthy donors had, on average, roughly 9.9 million reads for their CD4+ cells. General study findings and limits: Researchers report that around 29 CD8+ CDR3 sequences appeared in both patients and controls.

Germline V CDR1 and CDR2: SGHTA, FQGNSA. The CDR3 loop spans 12 amino acids. Trimming shortened V by 4 bases and J by 8 bases, and 9 bases separated the two germline ends. Genomic DNA acted as the template from which TCR beta VDJ combination and CDR3 sequence profiling were carried out. TCRdb redid the calling of the reads with MiXCR, one entry per CDR3 protein. The table shows approximately 160,000 distinct CDR3 sequences, with approximately 40% occurring only once. The TCR comes from a human donor in good health. The rearrangement joins TRBV7-2 to TRBJ2-1, with D unresolved. Sequencing was carried out using sorted CD4+, CD8+, or CD8+CD57+ T cells (not recorded which) from PBMCs. The DNA for the CDR3 is TGTGCCAGCAGCTCAAGGGTAGATGAGCAGTTCTTC. It codes for CASSSRVDEQFF.